This section outlines one T cell receptor (beta chain) sequence together with its context. Its antigen is unknown. Within one base of it there is no much larger clone, and no base qualities were kept. TCRbeta CDR3 regions were amplified from genomic DNA by means of the immunoSEQ Assay, a bias-controlled multiplex PCR. The study's own analysis went as follows. The number of nucleated cells in each sample was estimated from the amplification of reference gene primers within the assay. Sequence reads were collapsed and filtered to measure the absolute abundance of every unique TCRbeta CDR3 rearrangement. For each sample, productive Simpson clonality was calculated as the square root of Simpson's diversity index over productive rearrangements. What TCRdb holds here is the immuneACCESS table cut down to in-frame rearrangements. Part of the clones is not present; checked against another copy, under half of the missing clones reflect an unresolved V gene, and the others are unexplained. The DNA gave D and trimming, while V, J and clone size come from that table. In all, the sample holds roughly 140,000 clones, and roughly 88% of those were seen once. Roughly a tenth of the sample belongs to the ten largest clones.

The collaborating institutions used their own protocols to collect whole blood in K2EDTA tubes. For TCRbeta analysis, collaborators shipped samples in one of three forms: frozen whole blood, isolated PBMCs, or DNA extracted from either of those sample types. At the junction V is shortened by 5 bases and J by 1 base; bases outside the gene matches: 3. Per the germline V gene (reference sequence), MNHEY is the CDR1 and SMNVEV is the CDR2. Taken from cysteine to phenylalanine, the CDR3 has 14 residues. Kept here is only the CDR3 DNA, which spans 42 bases and is read in frame from base 1. The data are from a study of blood T cell repertoires in COVID-19 (dated by TCRdb to the early 2020s). For context, the study as a whole: Samples from collaborators originated in the United States, Italy and Spain and spanned both the acute and convalescent phases of COVID-19. The dataset comprised deeply sampled blood TCRbeta repertoires from subjects exposed to, actively infected with, or recovered from COVID-19. Where available, HLA class I and class II types were taken from metadata supplied by the sample provider and were not determined by assay-based typing. The repertoires were released in a freely available public database intended as a resource for research on the immune response to SARS-CoV-2. The prospective study material was composed of cDNA or gDNA derived from T cells, B-cell-depleted T cells, or PBMCs. A de-identified subject ID, COVID-19 status, age in years and sex were almost always included in the sample metadata. Samples were obtained from the ongoing ImmuneRACE study (first 160 participants) and from some 1,300 subjects provided by 6 global collaborators. Results and caveats for the whole study, not just this receptor: Clinical and demographic metadata were provided uncurated, with the amount varying by source and participant.

The sequenced sample was peripheral blood. The TCR originated in a man in his sixties with active or convalescent COVID-19. The chain couples TRBV27 to TRBJ1-1; TRBD1 lines up with 8 middle nucleotides. The CDR3 protein is CASSPTGANTEAFF. The nucleotide sequence is given as TGTGCCAGCAGTCCGACAGGGGCGAACACTGAAGCTTTCTTT.